This TCR beta chain was recorded in a study of PD-1 blockade in classical Hodgkin lymphoma. Study summary: Nivolumab dosed at 3 mg/kg went to patients intravenously every 2 weeks.

This CDR3 is built from 13 residues. CDR1 and CDR2 from the germline V gene are SEHNR and FQNEAQ (reference sequence). V was cut by 7 bases and J by 8 bases, with 17 bases left in between. The time point is: cycle 4 day 1 (C4D1), after less than seven weeks of nivolumab. All patients relapsed after autologous stem cell transplantation, and brentuximab vedotin exposure varied. The assay was immunoSEQ multiplex PCR, and TCRdb's table has in-frame clones only and misses some. The data hold about 33,000 clones, with 72% observed a single time. The source is a human donor with classical Hodgkin lymphoma. V gene TRBV7-9 combines with J gene TRBJ1-2, with D possibly matching TRBD1 (6 bases). Sequencing was performed on peripheral blood mononuclear cells (PBMCs), taken before the fourth cycle of nivolumab. In nucleotides, the CDR3 is TGTGCCAGCATCGAACAGGGTAATGGCGGCTACACCTTC. Translated, it gives CASIEQGNGGYTF.